This T cell receptor (beta chain) came from a study of beta chain features in type 1 diabetes. Turning to the study itself: Some 110,000,000 sorted cells were examined across all samples. Study-wide findings and caveats: Any HLA-type effect on TCRB rearrangement remained unresolved here. All four CD4+ subsets of Type 1 diabetes patients contained TCRB CDR3s that were moderately but significantly shorter.

CD45RO/CCR7/CD25/CD127/CD95/CD27 staining was used to isolate CD4+ naive, central memory, regulatory and stem cell-like memory cells by sorting. cDNA synthesis used the whole RNA isolate, giving expressed TCRB sequences. Here immunoSEQ multiplex PCR was the method, and the copy in TCRdb shows in-frame clones only, minus some. The data contain hundreds of thousands of clones, around 12% of them singletons. To note about this clone: Antigen unknown.

The sequence came from a man aged 18 to 29 in good health. The sample taken for sequencing was naive CD4+ T cells from blood.

CDR3 residues: CASSPLSDSNTGELFF. The CDR3 bases are TGTGCCAGCTCACCACTAAGCGACAGTAACACCGGGGAGCTGTTTTTT. The chain has TRBV18 and TRBJ2-2, with a possible D match to TRBD1 (5 bases). The CDR3 sequence is 16 residues long. V shed 1 base and J shed 2 bases, with 11 bases lying between them. The germline CDR1 and CDR2 sequences are KGHSH and LQKENI.